The clone carrying this T cell receptor (beta chain) has a single count. This sample includes further DNA sequences coding for the same CDR3. This record comes from a study of blood T cell repertoires in COVID-19. The CDR3 runs to 12 residues. The germline V and J ends were trimmed by 3 bases and 5 bases, with 5 bases remaining between them. Germline values: CDR1 SGHTA, CDR2 FQGNSA. Using immunoSEQ multiplex PCR, the repertoire was profiled, and TCRdb retains in-frame clones only, with some absent. The sample consists of some 160,000 clones, around nine tenths of them appearing once. Input material: peripheral blood. This sequence originates from a woman of 80 years or more with COVID-19, enrolled during active disease. This chain uses TRBV7-2 with TRBJ1-5; no firm D call. CDR3: CASSLRDQPQHF. In DNA form, the CDR3 reads TGTGCCAGCAGCTTGAGGGATCAGCCCCAGCATTTT.